These 11 T cell receptor beta chains share one sample of origin, sequenced in a study of blood T cell repertoires in COVID-19. Profiled with immunoSEQ multiplex PCR; TCRdb holds only in-frame clones, not every one. The sample contains about 120,000 clones, 85% to 90% of which appear only once. Sequencing was done on a sample of peripheral blood. The receptors were sampled from a woman in her sixties with COVID-19, enrolled during active disease.

This sequence joins TRBV18 and TRBJ1-1; D is perhaps TRBD1 (6 bases). CDR1 KGHSH and CDR2 LQKENI come from the germline V gene. Between the trimmed V and J ends, which lost 2 bases and 1 base, there was a span of 17 bases. The CDR3 is 17 residues long. The CDR3 region is CASSPFRAGAANTEAFF. The CDR3 DNA is TGTGCCAGCTCACCATTTCGGGCAGGGGCCGCGAACACTGAAGCTTTCTTT.

The chain has TRBV11-3 and TRBJ2-5, with 8 nucleotides matching TRBD1. Germline V gene data show CDR1 as SGHNT and CDR2 as YENEEA. V lost 8 bases to trimming and J lost 3 bases; unmatched junction nucleotides: 8. CDR3 size: 14 residues. Here the CDR3 DNA reads TGTGCCAGCGGCCGCGGACAGGGAAAAGAGACCCAGTACTTC. Its protein product is CASGRGQGKETQYF.

The V and J genes are TRBV4-3 and TRBJ1-2, with 9 nucleotides matching TRBD1. The CDR3 loop spans 13 amino acids. Per germline, CDR1 LGHNA and CDR2 YSLEER. Unmatched junction bases numbered 1, after V lost 1 base and J lost 7 bases. The CDR3 protein is CASSQGTGAGYTF. DNA for the CDR3: TGCGCCAGCAGCCAAGGGACAGGGGCTGGCTACACCTTC.

This chain connects TRBV5-6 to TRBJ2-1; no clear D gene. CDR1 is SGHDT, CDR2 YYEEEE, per germline. This CDR3 region has 13 residues. Trimming removed 1 base at V and 2 bases at J, with 4 bases between. CDR3 DNA sequence: TGTGCCAGCAGCTTGTCTACCTACAATGAGCAGTTCTTC. The encoded protein is CASSLSTYNEQFF.

The table lists this clone with a few counts. The chain uses TRBV4-1 and TRBJ1-5; 7 nucleotides line up with TRBD1. Germline lookup yields CDR1 MGHRA and CDR2 YSYEKL. The CDR3 consists of 17 residues. V was pared by 0 bases and J by 0 bases, with 5 bases of the junction left unmatched. CDR3 nucleotide sequence: TGCGCCAGCAGCCAAGAAGGGACAGCTTATAGCAATCAGCCCCAGCATTTT. Its protein is CASSQEGTAYSNQPQHF.

This rearrangement joins TRBV11-2 to TRBJ1-1; D gene ambiguous. The CDR3 contains 14 residues. Trimming took off 1 base at V and 1 base at J, with 7 bases between the two ends. Germline V lookup: CDR1 SGHAT, CDR2 FQNNGV. The CDR3 sequence: CASSLGATNTEAFF. The DNA of the CDR3 is TGTGCCAGCAGCTTAGGGGCCACGAACACTGAAGCTTTCTTT.

This chain joins TRBV5-6 and TRBJ2-7, with a tentative D call TRBD2 (5 bases). The CDR3 is 13 amino acids. The germline V gene has CDR1 SGHDT and CDR2 YYEEEE. V lost 2 bases to trimming and J lost 3 bases, with 9 bases between them. The CDR3 is CASSLGGYYEQYF. As DNA, the CDR3 is TGTGCCAGCAGCTTAGGCGGGTACTACGAGCAGTACTTC.

The CDR3 here is CASSQVISYNEQFF. DNA of the CDR3: TGTGCCAGCAGCCAAGTTATCTCCTACAATGAGCAGTTCTTC. The V gene is TRBV14, the J gene TRBJ2-1, with D unclear. The CDR3 has 14 amino acids. V lost 1 base to trimming and J lost 0 bases, with 4 bases between them. CDR1 is SGHDN and CDR2 is FVKESK in the germline V gene.

This chain connects TRBV6-2 or TRBV6-3 to TRBJ2-1; possible D gene TRBD2, 5 bases. The V gene's germline CDR1 is MNHEY and CDR2 SVGEGT. The CDR3 has 16 residues. Trimming removed 6 bases at V and 4 bases at J, with 19 bases between. Here the CDR3 reads CASSHLGSPPYNEQFF. The CDR3 DNA reads TGTGCCAGCAGCCACCTTGGGAGCCCCCCTTACAATGAGCAGTTCTTC.

The V gene is TRBV10-3, the J gene TRBJ1-2; D is possibly TRBD1 (6 bases). Germline CDR1 and CDR2: ENHRY and SYGVKD. Between the trimmed V and J ends, which lost 7 bases and 1 base, there was a span of 10 bases. The CDR3 covers 13 residues. The CDR3 is CAITQGGNYGYTF. CDR3 coding DNA: TGTGCCATCACACAGGGTGGTAACTATGGCTACACCTTC.

The rearrangement joins TRBV7-9 to TRBJ2-7; 7 nucleotides match TRBD1. This CDR3 is 14 amino acids long. V shed 1 base, J shed 3 bases, and the junction held 3 bases outside the gene matches. CDR1 and CDR2 from the germline V gene are SEHNR and FQNEAQ (reference sequence). The CDR3 DNA reads TGTGCCAGCAGCTTAGTGCAGGGGGTCTACGAGCAGTACTTC. This sequence encodes CASSLVQGVYEQYF. The full variable domain, with the rest looked up from reference TRBV7-9 and TRBJ2-7, is DTGVSQNPRHKITKRGQNVTFRCDPISEHNRLYWYRQTLGQGPEFLTYFQNEAQLEKSRLLSDRFSAERPKGSFSTLEIQRTEQGDSAMYLCASSLVQGVYEQYFGPGTRLTVT.